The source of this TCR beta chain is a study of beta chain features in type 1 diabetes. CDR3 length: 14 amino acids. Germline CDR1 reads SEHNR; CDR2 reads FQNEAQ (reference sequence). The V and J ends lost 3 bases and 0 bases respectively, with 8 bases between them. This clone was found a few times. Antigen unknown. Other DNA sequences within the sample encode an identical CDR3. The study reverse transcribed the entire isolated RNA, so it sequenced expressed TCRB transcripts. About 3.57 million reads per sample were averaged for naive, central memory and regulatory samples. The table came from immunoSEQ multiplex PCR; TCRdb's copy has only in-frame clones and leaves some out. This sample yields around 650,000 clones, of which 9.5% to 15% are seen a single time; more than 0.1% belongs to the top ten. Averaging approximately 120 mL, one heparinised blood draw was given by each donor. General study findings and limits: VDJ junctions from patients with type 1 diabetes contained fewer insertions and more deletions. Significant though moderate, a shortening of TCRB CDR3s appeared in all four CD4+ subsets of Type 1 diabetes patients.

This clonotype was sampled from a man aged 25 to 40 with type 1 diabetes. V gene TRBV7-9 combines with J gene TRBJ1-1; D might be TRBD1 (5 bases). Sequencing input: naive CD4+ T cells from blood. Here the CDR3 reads CASSLGGLNTEAFF. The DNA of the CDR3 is TGTGCCAGCAGCTTGGGGGGTTTGAACACTGAAGCTTTCTTT.